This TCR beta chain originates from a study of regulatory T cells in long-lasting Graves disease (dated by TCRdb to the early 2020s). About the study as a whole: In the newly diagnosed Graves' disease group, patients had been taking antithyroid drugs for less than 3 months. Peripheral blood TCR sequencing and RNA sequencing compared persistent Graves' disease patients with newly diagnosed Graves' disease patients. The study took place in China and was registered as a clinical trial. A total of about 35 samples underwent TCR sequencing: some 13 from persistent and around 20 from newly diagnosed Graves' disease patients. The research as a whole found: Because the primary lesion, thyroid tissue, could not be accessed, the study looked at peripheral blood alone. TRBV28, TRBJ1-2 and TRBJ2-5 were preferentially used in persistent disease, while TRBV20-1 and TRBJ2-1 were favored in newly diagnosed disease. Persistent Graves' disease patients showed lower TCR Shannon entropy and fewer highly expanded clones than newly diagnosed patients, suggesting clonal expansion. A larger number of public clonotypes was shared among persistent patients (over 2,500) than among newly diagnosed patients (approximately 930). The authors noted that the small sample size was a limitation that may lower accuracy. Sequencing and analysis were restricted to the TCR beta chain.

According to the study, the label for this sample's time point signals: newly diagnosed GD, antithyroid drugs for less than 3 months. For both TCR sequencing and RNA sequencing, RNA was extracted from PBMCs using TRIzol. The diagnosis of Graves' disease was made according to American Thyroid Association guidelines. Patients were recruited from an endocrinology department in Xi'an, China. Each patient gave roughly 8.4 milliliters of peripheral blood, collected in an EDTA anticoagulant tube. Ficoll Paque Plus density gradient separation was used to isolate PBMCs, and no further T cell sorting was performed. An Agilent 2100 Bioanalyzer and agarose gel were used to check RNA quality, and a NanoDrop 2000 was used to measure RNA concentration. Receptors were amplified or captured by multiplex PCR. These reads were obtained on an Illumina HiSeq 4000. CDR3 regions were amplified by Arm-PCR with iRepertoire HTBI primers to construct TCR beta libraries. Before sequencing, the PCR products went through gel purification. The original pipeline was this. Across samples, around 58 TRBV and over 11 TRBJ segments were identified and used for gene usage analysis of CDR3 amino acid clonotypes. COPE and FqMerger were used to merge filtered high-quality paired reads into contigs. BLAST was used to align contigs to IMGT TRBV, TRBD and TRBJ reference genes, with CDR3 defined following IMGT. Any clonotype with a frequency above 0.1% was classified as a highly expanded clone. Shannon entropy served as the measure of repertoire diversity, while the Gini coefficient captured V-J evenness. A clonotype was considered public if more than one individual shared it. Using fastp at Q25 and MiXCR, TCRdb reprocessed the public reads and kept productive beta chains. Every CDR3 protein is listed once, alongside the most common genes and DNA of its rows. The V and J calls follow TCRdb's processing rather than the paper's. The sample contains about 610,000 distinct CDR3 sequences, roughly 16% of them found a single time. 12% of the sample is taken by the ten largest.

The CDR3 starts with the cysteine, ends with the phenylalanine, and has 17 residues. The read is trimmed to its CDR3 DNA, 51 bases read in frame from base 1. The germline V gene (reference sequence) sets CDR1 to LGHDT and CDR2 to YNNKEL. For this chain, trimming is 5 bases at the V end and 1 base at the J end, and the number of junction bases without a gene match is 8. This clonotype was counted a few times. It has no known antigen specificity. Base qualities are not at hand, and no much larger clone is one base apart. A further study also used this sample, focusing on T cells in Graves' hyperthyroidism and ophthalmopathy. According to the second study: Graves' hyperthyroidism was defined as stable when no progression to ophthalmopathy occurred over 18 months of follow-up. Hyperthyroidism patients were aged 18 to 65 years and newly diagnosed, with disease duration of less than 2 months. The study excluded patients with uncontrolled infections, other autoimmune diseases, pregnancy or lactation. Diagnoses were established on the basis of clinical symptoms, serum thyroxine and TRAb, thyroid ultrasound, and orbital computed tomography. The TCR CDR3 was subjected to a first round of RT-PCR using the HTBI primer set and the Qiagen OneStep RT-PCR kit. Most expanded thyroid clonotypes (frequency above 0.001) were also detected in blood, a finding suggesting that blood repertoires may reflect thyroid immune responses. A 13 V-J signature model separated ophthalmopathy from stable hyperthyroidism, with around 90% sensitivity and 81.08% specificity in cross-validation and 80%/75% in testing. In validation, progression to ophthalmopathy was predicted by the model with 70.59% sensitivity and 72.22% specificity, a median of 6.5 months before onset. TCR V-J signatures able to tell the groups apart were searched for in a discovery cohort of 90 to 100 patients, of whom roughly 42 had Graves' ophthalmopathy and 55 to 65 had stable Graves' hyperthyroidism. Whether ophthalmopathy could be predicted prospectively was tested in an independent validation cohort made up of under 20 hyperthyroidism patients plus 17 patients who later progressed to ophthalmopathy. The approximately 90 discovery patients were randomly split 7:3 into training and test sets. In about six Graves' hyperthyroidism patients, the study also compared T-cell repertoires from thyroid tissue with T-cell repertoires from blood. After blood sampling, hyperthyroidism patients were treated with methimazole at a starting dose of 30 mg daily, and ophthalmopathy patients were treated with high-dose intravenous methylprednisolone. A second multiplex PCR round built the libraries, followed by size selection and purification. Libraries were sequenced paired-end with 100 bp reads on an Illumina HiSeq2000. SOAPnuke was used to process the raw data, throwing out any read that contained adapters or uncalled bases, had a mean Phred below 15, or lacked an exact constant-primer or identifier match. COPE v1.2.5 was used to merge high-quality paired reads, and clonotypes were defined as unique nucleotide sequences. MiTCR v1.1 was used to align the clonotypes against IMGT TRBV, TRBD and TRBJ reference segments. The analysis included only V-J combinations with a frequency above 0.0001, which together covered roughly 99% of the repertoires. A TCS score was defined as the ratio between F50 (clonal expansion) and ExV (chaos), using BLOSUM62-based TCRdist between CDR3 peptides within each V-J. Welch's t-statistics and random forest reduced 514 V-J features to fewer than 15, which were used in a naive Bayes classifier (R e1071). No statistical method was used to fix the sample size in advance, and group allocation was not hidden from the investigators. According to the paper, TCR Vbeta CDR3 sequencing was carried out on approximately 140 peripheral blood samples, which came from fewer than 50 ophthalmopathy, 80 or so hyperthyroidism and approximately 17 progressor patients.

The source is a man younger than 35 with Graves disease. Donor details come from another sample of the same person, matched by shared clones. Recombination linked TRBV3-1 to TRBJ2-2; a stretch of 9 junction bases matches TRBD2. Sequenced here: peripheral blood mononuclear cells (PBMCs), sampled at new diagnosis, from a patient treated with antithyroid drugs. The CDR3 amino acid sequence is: CASSAQTSGQNTGELFF. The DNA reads TGTGCCAGCAGCGCCCAAACTAGCGGGCAGAACACCGGGGAGCTGTTTTTT. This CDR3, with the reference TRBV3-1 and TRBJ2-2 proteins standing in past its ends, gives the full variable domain DTAVSQTPKYLVTQMGNDKSIKCEQNLGHDTMYWYKQDSKKFLKIMFSYNNKELIINETVPNRFSPKSPDKAHLNLHINSLELGDSAVYFCASSAQTSGQNTGELFFGEGSRLTVL.